Presented here are 10 T cell receptor beta chains from one specimen sequenced in a study of blood T cell repertoires in COVID-19. Only in-frame clones appear in the TCRdb table, and some are missing; sequencing was by immunoSEQ multiplex PCR. The top ten hold about an eighth of the sample, which has about 280,000 clones, 85% seen once. The sample taken for sequencing was peripheral blood. These receptors came from a human donor in a cohort sampled during active COVID-19.

This clone was seen once. J is TRBJ1-1 and V is TRBV28, with a tentative D call TRBD1 (6 bases). In germline, CDR1 is MDHEN, CDR2 SYDVKM. Trimming removed 7 bases at V and 3 bases at J, with 9 bases between. The CDR3 consists of 12 residues. The CDR3 loop reads CASIKGDTEAFF. CDR3 nucleotides: TGTGCCAGCATCAAGGGGGACACTGAAGCTTTCTTT.

The CDR3 DNA reads TGTGCCAGCAGCCAAGATAAAGGGGTAAAGTATTCACCCCTCCACTTT. Translated, it gives CASSQDKGVKYSPLHF. The rearrangement uses TRBV14 and TRBJ1-6, with a tentative D call TRBD1 (5 bases). The CDR3 spans 16 residues. CDR1 SGHDN and CDR2 FVKESK come from the germline V gene. V was cut by 0 bases and J by 8 bases, with 14 bases left in between.

This clone was counted once. The chain couples TRBV5-4 to TRBJ2-7; TRBD1 aligns across 9 bases. V lost 4 bases to trimming and J lost 3 bases; unmatched junction nucleotides: 5. Germline CDR1 SGHNT, CDR2 YYREEE (reference sequence). The CDR3 extends over 14 amino acids. This CDR3 reads CASSVQGADYEQYF. The CDR3 region has the DNA TGTGCCAGCAGCGTACAGGGGGCGGACTACGAGCAGTACTTC.

The rearrangement links TRBV6-1 to TRBJ1-5; D uncertain. Trimming stripped 3 bases from V and 3 bases from J, with 9 bases between. The CDR3 spans 14 residues. Germline assignment: CDR1 MNHNS and CDR2 SASEGT. The CDR3 DNA follows: TGTGCCAGCAGTGACAGTTCGCTCAATCAGCCCCAGCATTTT. Translating it yields CASSDSSLNQPQHF.

The chain is built from TRBV3-1 (or the pseudogene TRBV3-2) and TRBJ2-1, with 8 bases lining up with TRBD1. Losses at the gene ends were 2 bases for V and 8 bases for J; bases not matched to a gene: 11. The CDR3 is made up of 16 amino acids. Germline V lookup: CDR1 LGHDT, CDR2 YNNKEL (reference sequence). DNA for the CDR3: TGTGCCAGCAGCCAAAGGGGGCAGGGGGCTCATGATGAGCAGTTCTTC. Its translation is CASSQRGQGAHDEQFF.

V usage is TRBV25-1 and J usage is TRBJ1-1; D is unclear. The CDR3 runs to 14 residues. Per the germline V gene, CDR1 is MGHDK and CDR2 is SYGVNS. Deletions cut 2 bases from V and 0 bases from J, with 7 bases between. The DNA for the CDR3 is TGTGCCAGCAGTGAAGCCGGGATGAACACTGAAGCTTTCTTT. Protein sequence: CASSEAGMNTEAFF.

V usage is TRBV28 and J usage is TRBJ1-4, with 7 positions matching TRBD1. The CDR3 runs 16 residues. After removal of 6 bases from V and 5 bases from J, the junction contained 12 bases not matched to a gene. Germline-derived CDR1 and CDR2 are MDHEN and SYDVKM. Written as DNA, the CDR3 is TGTGCCAGCAGACCAGATCACCCGACAGGGAATGAAAAACTGTTTTTT. It is translated as CASRPDHPTGNEKLFF.

The V gene is TRBV9, the J gene TRBJ2-1; TRBD2 matches 8 bases. There are 15 residues in the CDR3. CDR1 is SGDLS and CDR2 is YYNGEE in the germline V gene. V dropped 5 bases and J dropped 10; count of bases not matched to a gene: 14. CDR3 residues: CASSVSGRGNGEQFF. The CDR3 DNA is TGTGCCAGCAGTGTAAGCGGGAGAGGGAATGGGGAGCAGTTCTTC.

The chain is built from TRBV11-2 and TRBJ2-3; 8 bases are shared with TRBD1. J gave up 4 bases and V 1 base, and 4 bases lay outside the gene matches. The CDR3 runs 15 residues. Germline lookup yields CDR1 SGHAT and CDR2 FQNNGV. The CDR3 DNA is TGTGCCAGCAGCTTAGGACAGGGGAGGTCAGATACGCAGTATTTT. The encoded protein is CASSLGQGRSDTQYF.

This clone occurred once. CDR3: CASSLLAGTNEQYF. DNA of the CDR3: TGTGCCAGCAGCCTACTAGCGGGAACCAACGAGCAGTACTTC. The chain is built from TRBV7-8 and TRBJ2-7, with 10 bases that match TRBD2. The CDR3 spans 14 residues. Germline V gene lookup returns CDR1 SGHVS and CDR2 FQNEAQ. Losses at the gene ends were 5 bases for V and 5 bases for J; bases not matched to a gene: 6.